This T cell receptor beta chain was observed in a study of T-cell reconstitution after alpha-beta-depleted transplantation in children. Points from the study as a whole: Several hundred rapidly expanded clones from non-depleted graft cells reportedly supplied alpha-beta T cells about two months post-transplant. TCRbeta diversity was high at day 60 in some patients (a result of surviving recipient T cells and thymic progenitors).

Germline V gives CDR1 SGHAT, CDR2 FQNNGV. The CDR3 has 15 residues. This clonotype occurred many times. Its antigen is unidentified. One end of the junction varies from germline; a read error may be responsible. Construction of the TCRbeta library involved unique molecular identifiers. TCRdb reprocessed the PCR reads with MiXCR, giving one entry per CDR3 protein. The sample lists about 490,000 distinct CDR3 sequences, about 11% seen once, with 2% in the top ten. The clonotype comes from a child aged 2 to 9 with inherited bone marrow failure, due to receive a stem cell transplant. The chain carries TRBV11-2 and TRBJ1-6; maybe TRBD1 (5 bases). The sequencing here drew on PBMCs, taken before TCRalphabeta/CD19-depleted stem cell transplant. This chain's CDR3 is CASSLGPGYTSPLHF. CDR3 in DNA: TGTGCCAGCAGCTTAGGACCAGGGTATACTTCACCCCTCCACTTT.